The 4 T cell receptor beta chains listed next were all sequenced from one sample in a study of beta chain features in type 1 diabetes. Sequenced material consisted of expressed TCRB transcripts (all of the isolated RNA was reverse transcribed). TCRdb's table, derived via immunoSEQ multiplex PCR, lists solely in-frame clones and lacks some. The repertoire has around 300,000 clones, about 8.5% of them found once; the top ten carry over 0.8%. Sequences were obtained from central memory CD4+ T cells from blood. The receptors shown here come from a woman between 18 and 29 years old in good health.

This clone was counted only a few times. This rearrangement joins TRBV2 to TRBJ1-2; weak D call: TRBD1 (5 bases). The CDR3 has 13 amino acids. Germline CDR1 and CDR2: SNHLY and FYNNEI. V was cut by 2 bases and J by 6 bases, with 10 bases left in between. In DNA, the CDR3 is TGTGCCAGCAGTGAAAGGGACTGGAATGGCTACACCTTC. This encodes CASSERDWNGYTF.

The chain links TRBV2 to TRBJ1-6, with a possible D match to TRBD1 (5 bases). The germline V gene encodes CDR1 SNHLY and CDR2 FYNNEI. This CDR3 has 15 amino acids. V was clipped by 1 base and J by 7 bases, with 11 bases between them. This CDR3 is CASSEVQATNSPLHF. The CDR3 region has the DNA TGTGCCAGCAGTGAAGTACAGGCTACCAATTCACCCCTCCACTTT.

This chain connects TRBV2 to TRBJ2-3, with D hard to call. The V end lost 3 bases, the J end lost 6 bases, and 10 bases lay between the germline ends. The germline V gene has CDR1 SNHLY and CDR2 FYNNEI. The length of the CDR3 is 13 residues. This chain's CDR3 is CASSELGGDTQYF. CDR3 sequence (DNA): TGTGCCAGCAGTGAGCTGGGTGGGGATACGCAGTATTTT.

This clone occurred a few times. The chain combines TRBV25-1 with TRBJ1-4; no reliable D call. Trimming took off 7 bases at V and 4 bases at J, with 10 bases between the two ends. CDR3 size: 13 residues. Germline V gene data show CDR1 as MGHDK and CDR2 as SYGVNS. CDR3 protein: CASKGLSNEKLFF. For the CDR3, the DNA is TGTGCCAGCAAAGGCCTAAGTAATGAAAAACTGTTTTTT.